These 19 T cell receptor beta chains share one sample of origin, sequenced in a study of blood T cells in healthy people across ages. It was with a sample-barcoded 5' primer and a J-beta primer mix that a second PCR of roughly 7 to 12 cycles was run. TCRdb independently ran MiXCR on the 5' RACE reads; one entry per CDR3 protein. The sample lists around 780,000 distinct CDR3 sequences, 25% to 30% seen once, with 3% in the top ten. The same data also went into a second study, on T cells of mothers and their children.

Sequenced sample: blood. The receptors stem from a boy aged 5-17 years in good health.

V gene TRBV5-1 combines with J gene TRBJ2-1; maybe TRBD2 (6 bases). The end of the DNA is better explained by TRBJ2-5, so the J call may be wrong. The germline V gene encodes CDR1 SGHRS and CDR2 YFSETQ. The CDR3 loop spans 17 amino acids. For the CDR3, the DNA is TGCGCCAGCACGGCGGGACCGAGTCCCTCAGGACGAGAGACCCAGTACTTC. The encoded protein is CASTAGPSPSGRETQYF.

Only one count was recorded for this clonotype. The rearrangement uses TRBV5-6 and TRBJ2-7, with TRBD2 as a possible D gene (6 bases). The CDR3 is made up of 18 amino acids. V lost 3 bases and J 3 bases, leaving 25 bases between the germline ends. Germline CDR1 and CDR2: SGHDT and YYEEEE. In DNA form, the CDR3 reads TGTGCCAGCAGCTCAGCGACCGGAGACCGGGACTGGCGCTACGAGCAGTACTTC. Translated, it gives CASSSATGDRDWRYEQYF.

This clonotype has more than one count but fewer than ten. V usage is TRBV20-1 and J usage is TRBJ1-4, with D maybe TRBD1 (6 bases). Trimming removed 1 base at V and 8 bases at J, with 14 bases between. The V gene's germline CDR1 is DFQATT and CDR2 SNEGSKA (reference sequence). CDR3 length: 14 residues. The CDR3 reads CSARGGSGGEKLFF. The CDR3 nucleotides read TGCAGTGCTAGAGGGGGGTCGGGGGGCGAAAAACTGTTTTTT.

V is TRBV2 and J is TRBJ2-5, with D perhaps matching TRBD1 (6 bases). CDR1 SNHLY and CDR2 FYNNEI come from the germline V gene. Trimming stripped 6 bases from V and 4 bases from J, with 12 bases between. This CDR3 contains 13 residues. CDR3 sequence reads: CASRDSGGETQYF. In DNA form, the CDR3 reads TGTGCCAGCAGGGACAGTGGGGGAGAGACCCAGTACTTC.

This clonotype was found a few times. V usage is TRBV11-2 and J usage is TRBJ2-3, with 12 bases identical to TRBD2. The V gene's germline CDR1 is SGHAT and CDR2 FQNNGV. This CDR3 has 18 amino acids. Losses at the gene ends were 5 bases for V and 6 bases for J; bases not matched to a gene: 15. In nucleotides, the CDR3 is TGTGCCAGCAGCCGGAGGACACTAGCGGGGGGAGTTATGGATACGCAGTATTTT. It yields the protein CASSRRTLAGGVMDTQYF.

The chain couples TRBV6-5 to TRBJ2-1, with 11 bases lining up with TRBD2. The junction had 6 bases not matched to a gene; V was cut back by 8 bases and J by 0 bases. The length of the CDR3 is 16 residues. Germline V lookup: CDR1 MNHEY, CDR2 SVGAGI. CDR3 protein: CASHSGGVSSYNEQFF. Written as DNA, the CDR3 is TGTGCCAGCCATAGCGGGGGGGTGAGCTCCTACAATGAGCAGTTCTTC.

The chain combines TRBV5-1 with TRBJ1-2; a possible D gene is TRBD1 (5 bases). This CDR3 contains 15 residues. V lost 0 bases and J lost 8, with 17 bases in between. Germline CDR1 and CDR2: SGHRS and YFSETQ. DNA for the CDR3: TGCGCCAGCAGCTTGGAGGGGATCAGGATGGGCGGCTACACCTTC. Protein sequence: CASSLEGIRMGGYTF. The variable domain in full, with the rest retrieved from reference TRBV5-1 and TRBJ1-2, is KAGVTQTPRYLIKTRGQQVTLSCSPISGHRSVSWYQQTPGQGLQFLFEYFSETQRNKGNFPGRFSGRQFSNSRSEMNVSTLELGDSALYLCASSLEGIRMGGYTFGSGTRLTVV.

This clonotype has only a few counts. The CDR3 spells CSARGLAGAQETQYF. The CDR3, as DNA: TGCAGTGCTAGGGGGCTAGCGGGGGCGCAAGAGACCCAGTACTTC. V gene TRBV20-1 combines with J gene TRBJ2-5; 10 nucleotides line up with TRBD2. This CDR3 is 15 amino acids long. Trimming cost V 3 bases and J 2 bases; bases outside gene matches: 6. CDR1 and CDR2 from the germline V gene are DFQATT and SNEGSKA (reference sequence).

The V gene is TRBV30, the J gene TRBJ2-5; 7 nucleotides line up with TRBD2. Germline CDR1 reads GTSNPN; CDR2 reads SVGIG (reference sequence). CDR3 length: 15 amino acids. The V segment lost 2 bases and the J segment 2 bases; nucleotides outside the gene matches: 8. The CDR3 here is CAWSLGASGQETQYF. The CDR3 DNA follows: TGTGCCTGGAGTCTCGGGGCTAGCGGACAAGAGACCCAGTACTTC.

The rearrangement joins TRBV6-4 to TRBJ2-1; D might be TRBD2 (6 bases). This CDR3 has 13 residues. Germline V gene lookup returns CDR1 MRHNA and CDR2 SNTAGT. V lost 4 bases and J lost 7, with 11 bases in between. For the CDR3, the DNA is TGTGCCAGCAGTGCGACTAGAGGTAATGAGCAGTTCTTC. It yields the protein CASSATRGNEQFF.

This clonotype was seen only a few times. This rearrangement joins TRBV21-1 to TRBJ2-5; no DNA check was done on the table's D call, TRBD1. TRBV21-1 is assigned pseudogene status. The CDR3 extends over 15 amino acids. DNA for the CDR3: TGTGCCAGCAGCTTCCGGACAGGGAACCAAGAGACCCAGTACTTC. This gives the protein CASSFRTGNQETQYF.

V gene TRBV5-5 combines with J gene TRBJ2-5; D may match TRBD1 or TRBD2 (5 bases each). V was pared by 4 bases and J by 14 bases, with 15 bases between. The CDR3 is made up of 11 amino acids. CDR1 is SGHKS and CDR2 is YYEKEE in the germline V gene (reference sequence). CDR3 in amino acids: CASSEPGRLYF. In DNA, the CDR3 is TGTGCCAGCAGCGAACCGGGACGGTTATACTTC.

The V gene is TRBV30, the J gene TRBJ2-6; maybe TRBD1 (6 bases). With 2 bases removed from V and 2 bases from J, the gap between germline ends came to 7 bases. Germline V gene data show CDR1 as GTSNPN and CDR2 as SVGIG (reference sequence). The CDR3 runs 14 residues. The CDR3 is CAWSSGAGANVLTF. DNA of the CDR3: TGTGCCTGGAGTTCAGGGGCTGGGGCCAACGTCCTGACTTTC.

The gene calls are TRBV24-1 and TRBJ1-1; no clear D gene. The CDR3 is made up of 18 amino acids. The germline V gene encodes CDR1 KGHDR and CDR2 SFDVKD. V lost 1 base and J lost 0, with 17 bases in between. CDR3 nucleotides: TGTGCCACCAGTGATTTACATCCCCTCCCGTCCATGAACACTGAAGCTTTCTTT. Its protein product is CATSDLHPLPSMNTEAFF.

This clonotype appeared a few times. V gene TRBV27 combines with J gene TRBJ1-2, with D possibly matching TRBD1 (6 bases). V lost 8 bases and J 0 bases, leaving 22 bases between the germline ends. Germline CDR1 reads MNHEY; CDR2 reads SMNVEV (reference sequence). This CDR3 comprises 17 residues. CDR3 region: CASGTNDGGKPNYGYTF. CDR3 nucleotides: TGTGCCAGCGGTACGAACGACGGGGGCAAACCTAACTATGGCTACACCTTC.

The chain joins TRBV19 to TRBJ2-7, with D perhaps matching TRBD1 or TRBD2 (5 bases each). The CDR3 is 14 residues long. Germline V gene sequence: CDR1 LNHDA, CDR2 SQIVND (reference sequence). Trimming removed 5 bases from V and 2 bases from J, with 13 bases in between. Here the CDR3 DNA reads TGTGCCAGTAGTTGGAAGGGGAGCCCCTACGAGCAGTACTTC. Translation gives CASSWKGSPYEQYF.

The V and J genes are TRBV20-1 and TRBJ2-5; D possibly corresponds to TRBD1 (6 bases). CDR1 and CDR2 from the germline V gene are DFQATT and SNEGSKA (reference sequence). Trimming stripped 0 bases from V and 5 bases from J, with 13 bases between. This CDR3 is built from 14 residues. This CDR3 is CSARDPGELETQYF. The CDR3 nucleotides read TGCAGTGCTAGAGACCCAGGGGAGCTGGAGACCCAGTACTTC.

The J gene is TRBJ2-1, the V gene TRBV20-1, with a possible D match to TRBD2 (5 bases). This CDR3 contains 16 residues. The V end was cut by 1 base, the J end by 0 bases, with 13 bases between. CDR1 and CDR2 (germline): DFQATT, SNEGSKA (reference sequence). The CDR3 spells CSARGRRASSYNEQFF. The CDR3 region has the DNA TGCAGTGCTAGAGGGAGGCGGGCGAGCTCCTACAATGAGCAGTTCTTC.

This clonotype was seen a handful of times. CDR3 DNA sequence: TGTGCCAGCGGGACTAGCGGGGGGAGCACCGGGGAGCTGTTTTTT. Encoded protein: CASGTSGGSTGELFF. This chain joins TRBV28 and TRBJ2-2; 15 bases are a match to TRBD2. Germline V gives CDR1 MDHEN, CDR2 SYDVKM. V was clipped by 8 bases and J by 4 bases; unmatched bases: 2. The CDR3 spans 15 residues.